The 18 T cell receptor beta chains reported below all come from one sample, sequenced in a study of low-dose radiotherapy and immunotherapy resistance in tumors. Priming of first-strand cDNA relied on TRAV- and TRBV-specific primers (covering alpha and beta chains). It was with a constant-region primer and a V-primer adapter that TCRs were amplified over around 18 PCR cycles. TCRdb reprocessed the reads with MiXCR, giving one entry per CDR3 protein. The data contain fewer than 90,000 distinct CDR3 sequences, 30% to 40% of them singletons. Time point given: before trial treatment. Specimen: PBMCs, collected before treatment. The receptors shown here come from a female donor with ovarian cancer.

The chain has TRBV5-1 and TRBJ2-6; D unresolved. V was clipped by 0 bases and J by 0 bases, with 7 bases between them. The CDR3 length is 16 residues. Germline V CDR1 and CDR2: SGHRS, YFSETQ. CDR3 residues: CASSLDQSSGANVLTF. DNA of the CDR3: TGCGCCAGCAGCTTGGATCAGAGCTCTGGGGCCAACGTCCTGACTTTC.

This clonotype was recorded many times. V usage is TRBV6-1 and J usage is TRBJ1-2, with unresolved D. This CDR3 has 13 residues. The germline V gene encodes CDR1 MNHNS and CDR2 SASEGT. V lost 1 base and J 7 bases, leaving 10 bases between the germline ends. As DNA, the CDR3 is TGTGCCAGCAGTGAAGGGGCGGTGAGTGGCTACACCTTC. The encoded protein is CASSEGAVSGYTF.

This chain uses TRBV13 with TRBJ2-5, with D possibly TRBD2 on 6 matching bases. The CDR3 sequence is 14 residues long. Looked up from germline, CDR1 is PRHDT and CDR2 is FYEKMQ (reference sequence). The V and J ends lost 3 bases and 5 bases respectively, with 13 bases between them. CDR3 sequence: CASSFGGGWETQYF. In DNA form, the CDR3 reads TGTGCCAGCAGCTTTGGGGGAGGTTGGGAGACCCAGTACTTC.

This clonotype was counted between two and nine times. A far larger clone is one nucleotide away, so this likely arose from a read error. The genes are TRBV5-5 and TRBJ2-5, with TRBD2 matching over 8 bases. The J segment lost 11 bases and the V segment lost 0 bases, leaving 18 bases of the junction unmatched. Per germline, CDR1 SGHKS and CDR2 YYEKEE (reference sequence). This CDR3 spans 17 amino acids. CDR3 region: CASSLEASGSPVDEQYF. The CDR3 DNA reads TGTGCCAGCAGCTTGGAGGCTAGCGGGTCCCCGGTGGATGAGCAGTACTTC.

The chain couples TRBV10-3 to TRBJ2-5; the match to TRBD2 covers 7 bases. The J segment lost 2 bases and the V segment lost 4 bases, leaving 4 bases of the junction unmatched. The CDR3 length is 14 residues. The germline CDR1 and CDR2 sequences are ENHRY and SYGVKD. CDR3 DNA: TGTGCCATCAGTGGGGGGGGACCTCAAGAGACCCAGTACTTC. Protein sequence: CAISGGGPQETQYF.

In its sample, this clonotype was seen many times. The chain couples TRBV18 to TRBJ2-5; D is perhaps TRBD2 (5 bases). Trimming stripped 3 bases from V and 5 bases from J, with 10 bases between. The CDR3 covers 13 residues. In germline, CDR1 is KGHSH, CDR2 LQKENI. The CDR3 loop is CASSPGDGETQYF. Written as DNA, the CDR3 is TGTGCCAGCTCACCGGGAGACGGGGAGACCCAGTACTTC.

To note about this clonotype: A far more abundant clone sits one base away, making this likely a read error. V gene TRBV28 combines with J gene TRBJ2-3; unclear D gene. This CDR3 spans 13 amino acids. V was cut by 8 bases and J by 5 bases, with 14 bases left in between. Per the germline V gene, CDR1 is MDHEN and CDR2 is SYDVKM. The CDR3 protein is CASDSEWGDTQYF. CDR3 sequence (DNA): TGTGCCAGCGACTCAGAGTGGGGAGATACGCAGTATTTT.

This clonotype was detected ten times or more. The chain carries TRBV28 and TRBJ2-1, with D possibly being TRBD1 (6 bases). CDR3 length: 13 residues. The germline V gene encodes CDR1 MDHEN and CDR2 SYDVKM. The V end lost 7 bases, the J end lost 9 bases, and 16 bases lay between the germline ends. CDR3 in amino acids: CASIAGDGGEQFF. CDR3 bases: TGTGCCAGCATTGCAGGGGATGGGGGTGAGCAGTTCTTC. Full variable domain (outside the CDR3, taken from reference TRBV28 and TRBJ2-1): DVKVTQSSRYLVKRTGEKVFLECVQDMDHENMFWYRQDPGLGLRLIYFSYDVKMKEKGDIPEGYSVSREKKERFSLILESASTNQTSMYLCASIAGDGGEQFFGPGTRLTVL.

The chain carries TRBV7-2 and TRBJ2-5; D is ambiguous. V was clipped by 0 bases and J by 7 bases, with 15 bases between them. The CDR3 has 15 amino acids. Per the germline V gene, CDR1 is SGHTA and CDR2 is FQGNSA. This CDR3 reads CASSLAVAAPRTQYF. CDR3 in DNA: TGTGCCAGCAGCTTAGCAGTGGCGGCCCCGCGGACCCAGTACTTC.

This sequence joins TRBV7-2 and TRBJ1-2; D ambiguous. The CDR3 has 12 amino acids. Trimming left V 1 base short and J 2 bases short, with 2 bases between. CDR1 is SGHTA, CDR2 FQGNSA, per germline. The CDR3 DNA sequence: TGTGCCAGCAGCTTAGTGAACTATGGCTACACCTTC. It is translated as CASSLVNYGYTF.

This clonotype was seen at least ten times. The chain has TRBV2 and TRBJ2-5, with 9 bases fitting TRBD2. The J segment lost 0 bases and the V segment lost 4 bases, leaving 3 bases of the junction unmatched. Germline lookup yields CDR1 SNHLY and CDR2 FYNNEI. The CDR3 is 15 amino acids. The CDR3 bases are TGTGCCAGCAGTGCTAGCGGGGAGAACCAAGAGACCCAGTACTTC. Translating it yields CASSASGENQETQYF.

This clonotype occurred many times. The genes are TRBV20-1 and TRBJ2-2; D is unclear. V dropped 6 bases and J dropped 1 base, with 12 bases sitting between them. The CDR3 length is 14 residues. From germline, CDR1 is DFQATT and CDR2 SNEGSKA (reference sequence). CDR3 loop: CSAIPGKNTGELFF. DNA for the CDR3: TGCAGTGCCATCCCGGGCAAGAACACCGGGGAGCTGTTTTTT.

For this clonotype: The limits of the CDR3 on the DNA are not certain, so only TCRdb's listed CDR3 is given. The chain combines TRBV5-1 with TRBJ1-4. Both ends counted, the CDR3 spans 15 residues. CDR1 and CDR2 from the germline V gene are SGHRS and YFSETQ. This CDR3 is CASSLAGSGEKLFFF.

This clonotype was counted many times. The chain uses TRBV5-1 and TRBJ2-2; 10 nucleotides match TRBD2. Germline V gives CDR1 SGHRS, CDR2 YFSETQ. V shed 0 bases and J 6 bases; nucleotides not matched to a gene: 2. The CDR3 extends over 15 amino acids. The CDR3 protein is CASSLGLAGAGELFF. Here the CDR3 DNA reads TGCGCCAGCAGCTTGGGCCTAGCGGGGGCCGGGGAGCTGTTTTTT. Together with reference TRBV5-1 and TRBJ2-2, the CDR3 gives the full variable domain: KAGVTQTPRYLIKTRGQQVTLSCSPISGHRSVSWYQQTPGQGLQFLFEYFSETQRNKGNFPGRFSGRQFSNSRSEMNVSTLELGDSALYLCASSLGLAGAGELFFGEGSRLTVL.

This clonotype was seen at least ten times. Here the CDR3 DNA reads TGTGCCAGCAGCTTCCCAGGGGTCCATGGCTACACCTTC. Protein product: CASSFPGVHGYTF. This rearrangement joins TRBV7-2 to TRBJ1-2; D may be TRBD1 (6 bases). V gave up 3 bases and J gave up 6 bases, with 11 bases separating them. Germline CDR1 and CDR2: SGHTA and FQGNSA. This CDR3 has 13 amino acids.

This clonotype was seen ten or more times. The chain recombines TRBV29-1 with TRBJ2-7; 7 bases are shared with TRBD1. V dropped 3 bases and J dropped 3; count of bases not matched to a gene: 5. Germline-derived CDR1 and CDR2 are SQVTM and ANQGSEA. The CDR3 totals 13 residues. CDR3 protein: CSVDGTDDYEQYF. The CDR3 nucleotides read TGCAGCGTTGACGGGACAGATGACTACGAGCAGTACTTC.

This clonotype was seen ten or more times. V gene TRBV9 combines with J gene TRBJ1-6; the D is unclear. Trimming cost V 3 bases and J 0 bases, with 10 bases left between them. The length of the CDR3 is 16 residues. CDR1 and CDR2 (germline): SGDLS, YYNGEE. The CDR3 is CASSATPSSYNSPLHF. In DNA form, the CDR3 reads TGTGCCAGCAGCGCCACCCCGAGCTCCTATAATTCACCCCTCCACTTT.

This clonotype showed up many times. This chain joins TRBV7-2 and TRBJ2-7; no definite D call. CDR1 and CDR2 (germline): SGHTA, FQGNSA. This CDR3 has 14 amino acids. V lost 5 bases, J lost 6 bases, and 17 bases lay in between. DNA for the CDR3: TGTGCCAGCAGCCTGAGTATGGGTAACGGCGAGCAGTACTTC. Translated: CASSLSMGNGEQYF.